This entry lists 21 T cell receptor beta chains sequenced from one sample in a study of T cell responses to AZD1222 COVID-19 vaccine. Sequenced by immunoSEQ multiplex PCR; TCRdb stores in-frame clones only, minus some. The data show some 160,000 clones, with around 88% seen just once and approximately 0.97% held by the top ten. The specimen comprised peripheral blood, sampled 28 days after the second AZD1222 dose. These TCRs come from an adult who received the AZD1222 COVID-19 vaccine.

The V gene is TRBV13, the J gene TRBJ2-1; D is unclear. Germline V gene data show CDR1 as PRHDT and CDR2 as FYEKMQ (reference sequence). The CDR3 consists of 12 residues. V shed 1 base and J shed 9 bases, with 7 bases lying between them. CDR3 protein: CASSLEGGEQFF. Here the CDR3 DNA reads TGTGCCAGCAGCTTAGAAGGCGGTGAGCAGTTCTTC.

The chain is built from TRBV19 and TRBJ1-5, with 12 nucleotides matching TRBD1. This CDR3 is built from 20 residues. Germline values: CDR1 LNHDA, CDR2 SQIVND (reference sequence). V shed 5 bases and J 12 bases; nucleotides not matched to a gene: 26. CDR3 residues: CASSLGSGTGGPRRKDRQHF. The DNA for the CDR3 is TGTGCCAGTAGTCTCGGCTCCGGGACAGGGGGCCCGCGGAGGAAGGACCGCCAGCATTTT.

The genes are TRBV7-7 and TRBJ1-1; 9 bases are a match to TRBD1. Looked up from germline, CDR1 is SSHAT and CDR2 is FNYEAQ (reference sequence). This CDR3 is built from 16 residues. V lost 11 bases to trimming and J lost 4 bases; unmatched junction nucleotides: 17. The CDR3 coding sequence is TGTGCCGGCCCCGACAGGGGGGAGTGTCCAGGCACTGAAGCTTTCTTT. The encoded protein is CAGPDRGECPGTEAFF.

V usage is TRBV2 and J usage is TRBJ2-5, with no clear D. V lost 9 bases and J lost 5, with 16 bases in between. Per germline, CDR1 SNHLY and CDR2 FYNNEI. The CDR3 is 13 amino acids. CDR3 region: CARKSSLGETQYF. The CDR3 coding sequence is TGTGCCAGAAAAAGCTCCCTGGGGGAGACCCAGTACTTC.

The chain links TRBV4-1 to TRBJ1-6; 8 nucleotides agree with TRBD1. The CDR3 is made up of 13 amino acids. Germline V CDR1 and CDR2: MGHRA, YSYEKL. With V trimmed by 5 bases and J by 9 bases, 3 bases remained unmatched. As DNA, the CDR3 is TGCGCCAGCAGCTCAGGGACAGGTTCACCCCTCCACTTT. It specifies CASSSGTGSPLHF.

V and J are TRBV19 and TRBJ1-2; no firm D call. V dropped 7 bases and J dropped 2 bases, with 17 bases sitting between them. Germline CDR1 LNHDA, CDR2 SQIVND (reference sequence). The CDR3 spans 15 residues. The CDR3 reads CASMPERRMNYGYTF. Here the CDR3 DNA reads TGTGCCAGTATGCCCGAACGACGCATGAACTATGGCTACACCTTC.

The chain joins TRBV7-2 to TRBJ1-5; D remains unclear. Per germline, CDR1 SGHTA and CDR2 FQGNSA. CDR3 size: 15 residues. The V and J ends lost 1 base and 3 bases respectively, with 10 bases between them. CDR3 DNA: TGTGCCAGCAGCTTAGTCCTGGAGGCCAATCAGCCCCAGCATTTT. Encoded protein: CASSLVLEANQPQHF.

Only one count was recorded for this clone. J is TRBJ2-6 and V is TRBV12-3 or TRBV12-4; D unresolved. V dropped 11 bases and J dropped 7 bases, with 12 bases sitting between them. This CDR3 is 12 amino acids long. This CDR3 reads CASSTSANVLTF. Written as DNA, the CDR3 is TGTGCCTCCTCTACAAGTGCCAACGTCCTGACTTTC.

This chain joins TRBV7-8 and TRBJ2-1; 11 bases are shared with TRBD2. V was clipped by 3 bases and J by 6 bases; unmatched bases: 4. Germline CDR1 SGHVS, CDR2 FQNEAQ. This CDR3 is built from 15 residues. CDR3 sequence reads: CASSFSGGVVNEQFF. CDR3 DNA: TGTGCCAGCAGCTTTAGCGGGGGGGTAGTCAATGAGCAGTTCTTC.

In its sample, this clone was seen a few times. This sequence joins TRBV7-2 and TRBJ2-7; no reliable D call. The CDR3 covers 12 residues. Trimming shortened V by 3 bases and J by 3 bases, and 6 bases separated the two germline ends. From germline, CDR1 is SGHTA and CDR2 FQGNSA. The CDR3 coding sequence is TGTGCCAGCAGCTTTACAGTCTACGAGCAGTACTTC. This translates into CASSFTVYEQYF. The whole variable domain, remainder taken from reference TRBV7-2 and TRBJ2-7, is GAGVSQSPSNKVTEKGKDVELRCDPISGHTALYWYRQSLGQGLEFLIYFQGNSAPDKSGLPSDRFSAERTGGSVSTLTIQRTQQEDSAVYLCASSFTVYEQYFGPGTRLTVT.

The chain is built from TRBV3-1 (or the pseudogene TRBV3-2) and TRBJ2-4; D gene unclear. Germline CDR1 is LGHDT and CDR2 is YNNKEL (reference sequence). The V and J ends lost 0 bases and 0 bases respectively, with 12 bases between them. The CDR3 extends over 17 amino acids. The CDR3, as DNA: TGTGCCAGCAGCCAAGAAAGCAGAATCGGAGCCAAAAACATTCAGTACTTC. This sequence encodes CASSQESRIGAKNIQYF.

CDR3 DNA sequence: TGTGCCAGCAGGTCAGGACTAGCGATAGCAGATACGCAGTATTTT. It encodes CASRSGLAIADTQYF. The chain is built from TRBV2 and TRBJ2-3; 9 bases map to TRBD2. V was clipped by 6 bases and J by 4 bases; unmatched bases: 8. CDR1 SNHLY and CDR2 FYNNEI come from the germline V gene. The CDR3 spans 15 residues. Full variable domain (remainder filled in from reference TRBV2 and TRBJ2-3): EPEVTQTPSHQVTQMGQEVILRCVPISNHLYFYWYRQILGQKVEFLVSFYNNEISEKSEIFDDQFSVERPDGSNFTLKIRSTKLEDSAMYFCASRSGLAIADTQYFGPGTRLTVL.

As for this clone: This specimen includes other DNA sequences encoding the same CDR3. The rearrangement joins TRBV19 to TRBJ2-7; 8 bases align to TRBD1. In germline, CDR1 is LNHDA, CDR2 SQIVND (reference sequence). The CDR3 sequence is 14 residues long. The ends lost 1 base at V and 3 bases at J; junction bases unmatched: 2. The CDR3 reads CASSIAGGGYEQYF. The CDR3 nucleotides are TGTGCCAGTAGTATAGCAGGGGGCGGCTACGAGCAGTACTTC.

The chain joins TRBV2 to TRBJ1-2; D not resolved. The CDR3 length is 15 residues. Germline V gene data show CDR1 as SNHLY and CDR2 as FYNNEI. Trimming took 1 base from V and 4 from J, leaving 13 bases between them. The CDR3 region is CASSEVGRVGYGYTF. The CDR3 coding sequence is TGTGCCAGCAGTGAAGTAGGGAGGGTAGGCTATGGCTACACCTTC. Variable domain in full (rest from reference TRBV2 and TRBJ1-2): EPEVTQTPSHQVTQMGQEVILRCVPISNHLYFYWYRQILGQKVEFLVSFYNNEISEKSEIFDDQFSVERPDGSNFTLKIRSTKLEDSAMYFCASSEVGRVGYGYTFGSGTRLTVV.

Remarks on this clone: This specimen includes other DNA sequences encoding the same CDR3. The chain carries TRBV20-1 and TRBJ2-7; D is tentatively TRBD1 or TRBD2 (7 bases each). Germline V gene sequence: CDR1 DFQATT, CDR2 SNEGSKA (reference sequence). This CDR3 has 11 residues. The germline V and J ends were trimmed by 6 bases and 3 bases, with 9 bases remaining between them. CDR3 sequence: CSARGGYEQYF. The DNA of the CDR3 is TGCAGTGCCAGGGGGGGCTACGAGCAGTACTTC.

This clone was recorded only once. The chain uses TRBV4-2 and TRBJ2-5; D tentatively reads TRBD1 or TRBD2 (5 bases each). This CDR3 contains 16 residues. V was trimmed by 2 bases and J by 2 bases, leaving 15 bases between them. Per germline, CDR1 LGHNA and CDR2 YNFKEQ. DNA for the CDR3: TGTGCCAGCAGCCAATCCTTCGGGACGGGACAAGAGACCCAGTACTTC. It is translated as CASSQSFGTGQETQYF.

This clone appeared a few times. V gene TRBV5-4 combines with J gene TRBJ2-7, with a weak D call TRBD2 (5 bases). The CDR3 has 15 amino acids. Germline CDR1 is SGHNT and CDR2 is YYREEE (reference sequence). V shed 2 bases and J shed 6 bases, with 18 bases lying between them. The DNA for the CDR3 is TGTGCCAGCAGCTTAAGCCTTGGCCCCCGGGGCGAGCAGTACTTC. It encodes CASSLSLGPRGEQYF.

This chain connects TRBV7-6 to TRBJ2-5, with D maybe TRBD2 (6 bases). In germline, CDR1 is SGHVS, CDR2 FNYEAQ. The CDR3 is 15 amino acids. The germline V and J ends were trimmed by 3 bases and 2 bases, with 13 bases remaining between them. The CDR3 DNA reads TGTGCCAGCAGCTTCTCGCGGGGTTTGCAAGAGACCCAGTACTTC. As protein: CASSFSRGLQETQYF.

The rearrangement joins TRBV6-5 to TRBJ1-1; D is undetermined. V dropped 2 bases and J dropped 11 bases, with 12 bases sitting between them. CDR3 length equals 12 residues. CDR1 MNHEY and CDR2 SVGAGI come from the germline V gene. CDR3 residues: CASSYGGPGAFF. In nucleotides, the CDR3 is TGTGCCAGCAGTTACGGCGGACCGGGGGCTTTCTTT.

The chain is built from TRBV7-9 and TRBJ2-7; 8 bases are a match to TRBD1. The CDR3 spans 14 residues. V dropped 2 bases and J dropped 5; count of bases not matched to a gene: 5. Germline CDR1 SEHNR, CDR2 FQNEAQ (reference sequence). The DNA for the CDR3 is TGTGCCAGCAGCTTACGCCAGGGGGCCAACGAGCAGTACTTC. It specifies CASSLRQGANEQYF.

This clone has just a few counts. CDR3 DNA: TGTGCCAGCTCACCACGGGACAGTACCTACGAGCAGTACTTC. It yields the protein CASSPRDSTYEQYF. The V and J genes are TRBV18 and TRBJ2-7, with 7 bases lining up with TRBD1. The CDR3 is 14 amino acids. V was clipped by 1 base and J by 2 bases; unmatched bases: 2. Germline-derived CDR1 and CDR2 are KGHSH and LQKENI.